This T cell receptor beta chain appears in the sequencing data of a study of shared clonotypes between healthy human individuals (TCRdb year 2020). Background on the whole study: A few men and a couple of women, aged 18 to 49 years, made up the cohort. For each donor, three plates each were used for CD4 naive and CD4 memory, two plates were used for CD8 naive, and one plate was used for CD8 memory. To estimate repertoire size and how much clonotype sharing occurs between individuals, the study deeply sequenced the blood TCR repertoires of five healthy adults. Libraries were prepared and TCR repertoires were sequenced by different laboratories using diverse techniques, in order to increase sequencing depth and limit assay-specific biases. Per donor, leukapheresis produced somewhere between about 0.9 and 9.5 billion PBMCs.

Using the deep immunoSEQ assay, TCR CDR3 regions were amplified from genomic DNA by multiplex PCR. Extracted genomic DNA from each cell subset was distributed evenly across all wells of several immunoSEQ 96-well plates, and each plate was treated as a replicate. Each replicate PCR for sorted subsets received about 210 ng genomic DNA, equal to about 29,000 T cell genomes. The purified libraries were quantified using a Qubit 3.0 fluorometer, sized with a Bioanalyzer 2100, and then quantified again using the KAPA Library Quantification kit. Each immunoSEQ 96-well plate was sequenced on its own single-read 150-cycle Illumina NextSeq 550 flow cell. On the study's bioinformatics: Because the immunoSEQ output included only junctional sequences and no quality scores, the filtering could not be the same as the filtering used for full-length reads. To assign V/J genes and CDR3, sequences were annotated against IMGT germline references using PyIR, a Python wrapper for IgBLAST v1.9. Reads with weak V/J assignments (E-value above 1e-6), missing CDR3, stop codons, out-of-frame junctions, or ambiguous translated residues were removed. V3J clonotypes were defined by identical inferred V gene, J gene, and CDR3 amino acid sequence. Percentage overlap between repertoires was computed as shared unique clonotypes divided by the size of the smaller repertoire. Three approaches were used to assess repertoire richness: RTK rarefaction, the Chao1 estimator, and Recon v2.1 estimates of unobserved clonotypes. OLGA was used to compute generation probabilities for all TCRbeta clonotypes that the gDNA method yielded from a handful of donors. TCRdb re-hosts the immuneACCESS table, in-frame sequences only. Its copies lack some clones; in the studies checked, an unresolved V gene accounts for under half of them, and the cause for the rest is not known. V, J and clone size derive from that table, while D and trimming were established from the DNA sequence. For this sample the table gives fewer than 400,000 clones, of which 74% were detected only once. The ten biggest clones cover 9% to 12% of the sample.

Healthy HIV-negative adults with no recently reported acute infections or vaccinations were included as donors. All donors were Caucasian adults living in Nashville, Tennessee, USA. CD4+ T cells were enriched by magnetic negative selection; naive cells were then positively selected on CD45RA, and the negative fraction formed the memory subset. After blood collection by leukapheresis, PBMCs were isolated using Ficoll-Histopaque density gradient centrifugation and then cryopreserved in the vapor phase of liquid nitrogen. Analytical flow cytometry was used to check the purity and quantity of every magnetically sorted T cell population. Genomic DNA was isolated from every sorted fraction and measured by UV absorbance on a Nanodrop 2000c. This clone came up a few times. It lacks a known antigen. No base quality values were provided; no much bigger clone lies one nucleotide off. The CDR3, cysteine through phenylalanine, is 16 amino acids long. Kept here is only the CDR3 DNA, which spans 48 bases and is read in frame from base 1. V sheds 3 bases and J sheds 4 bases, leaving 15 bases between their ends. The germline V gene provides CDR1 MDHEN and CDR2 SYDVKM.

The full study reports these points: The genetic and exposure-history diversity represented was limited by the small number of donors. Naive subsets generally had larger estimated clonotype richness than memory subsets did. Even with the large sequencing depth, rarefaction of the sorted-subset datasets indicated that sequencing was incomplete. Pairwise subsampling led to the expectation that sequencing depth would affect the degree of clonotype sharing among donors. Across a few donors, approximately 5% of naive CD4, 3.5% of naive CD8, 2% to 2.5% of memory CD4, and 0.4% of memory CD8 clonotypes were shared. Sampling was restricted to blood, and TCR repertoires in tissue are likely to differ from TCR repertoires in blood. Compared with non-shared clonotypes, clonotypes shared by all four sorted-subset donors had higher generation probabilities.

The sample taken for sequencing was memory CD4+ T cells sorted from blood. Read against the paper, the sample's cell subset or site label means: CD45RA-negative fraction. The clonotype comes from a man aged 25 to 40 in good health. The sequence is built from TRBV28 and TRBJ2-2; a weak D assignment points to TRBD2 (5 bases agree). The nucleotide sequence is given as TGTGCCAGCAGTTTGGGCGCTAGCAGAGGCACCGGGGAGCTGTTTTTT. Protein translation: CASSLGASRGTGELFF.